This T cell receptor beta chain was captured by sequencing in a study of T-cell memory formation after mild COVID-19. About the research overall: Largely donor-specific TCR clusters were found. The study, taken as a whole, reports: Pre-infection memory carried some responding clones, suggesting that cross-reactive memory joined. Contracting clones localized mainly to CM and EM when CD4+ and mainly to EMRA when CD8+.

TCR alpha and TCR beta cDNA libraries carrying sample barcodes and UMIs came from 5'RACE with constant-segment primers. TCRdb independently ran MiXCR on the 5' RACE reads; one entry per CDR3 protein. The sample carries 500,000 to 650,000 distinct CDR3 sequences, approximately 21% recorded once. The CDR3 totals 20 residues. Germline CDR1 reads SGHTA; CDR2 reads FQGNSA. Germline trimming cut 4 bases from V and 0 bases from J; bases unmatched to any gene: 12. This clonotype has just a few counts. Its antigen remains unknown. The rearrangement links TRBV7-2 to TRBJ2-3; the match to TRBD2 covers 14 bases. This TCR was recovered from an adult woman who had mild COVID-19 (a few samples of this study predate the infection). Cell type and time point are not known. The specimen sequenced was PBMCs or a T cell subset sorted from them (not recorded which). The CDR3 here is CASSSARTSGRPLSTDTQYF. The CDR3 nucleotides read TGTGCCAGCAGCTCCGCTAGGACTAGCGGGAGGCCCCTTAGCACAGATACGCAGTATTTT.